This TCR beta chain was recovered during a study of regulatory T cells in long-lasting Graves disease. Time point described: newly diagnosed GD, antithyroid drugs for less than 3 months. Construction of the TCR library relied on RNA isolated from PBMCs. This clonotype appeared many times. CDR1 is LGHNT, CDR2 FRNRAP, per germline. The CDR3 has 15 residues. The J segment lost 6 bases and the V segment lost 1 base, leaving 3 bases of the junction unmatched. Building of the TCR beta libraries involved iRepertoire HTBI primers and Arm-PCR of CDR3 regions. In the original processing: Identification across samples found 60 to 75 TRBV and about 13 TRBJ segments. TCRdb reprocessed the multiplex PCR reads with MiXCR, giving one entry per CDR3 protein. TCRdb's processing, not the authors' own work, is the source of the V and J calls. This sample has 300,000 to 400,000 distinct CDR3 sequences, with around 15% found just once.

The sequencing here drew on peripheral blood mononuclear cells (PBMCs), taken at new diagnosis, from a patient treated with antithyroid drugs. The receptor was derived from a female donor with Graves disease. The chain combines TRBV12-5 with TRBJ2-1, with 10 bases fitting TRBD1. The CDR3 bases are TGTGCTAGTGGTTTGGGGACAGGGGGGTCCAATGAGCAGTTCTTC. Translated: CASGLGTGGSNEQFF. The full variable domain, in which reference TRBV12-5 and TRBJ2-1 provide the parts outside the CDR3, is DARVTQTPRHKVTEMGQEVTMRCQPILGHNTVFWYRQTMMQGLELLAYFRNRAPLDDSGMPKDRFSAEMPDATLATLKIQPSEPRDSAVYFCASGLGTGGSNEQFFGPGTRLTVL.